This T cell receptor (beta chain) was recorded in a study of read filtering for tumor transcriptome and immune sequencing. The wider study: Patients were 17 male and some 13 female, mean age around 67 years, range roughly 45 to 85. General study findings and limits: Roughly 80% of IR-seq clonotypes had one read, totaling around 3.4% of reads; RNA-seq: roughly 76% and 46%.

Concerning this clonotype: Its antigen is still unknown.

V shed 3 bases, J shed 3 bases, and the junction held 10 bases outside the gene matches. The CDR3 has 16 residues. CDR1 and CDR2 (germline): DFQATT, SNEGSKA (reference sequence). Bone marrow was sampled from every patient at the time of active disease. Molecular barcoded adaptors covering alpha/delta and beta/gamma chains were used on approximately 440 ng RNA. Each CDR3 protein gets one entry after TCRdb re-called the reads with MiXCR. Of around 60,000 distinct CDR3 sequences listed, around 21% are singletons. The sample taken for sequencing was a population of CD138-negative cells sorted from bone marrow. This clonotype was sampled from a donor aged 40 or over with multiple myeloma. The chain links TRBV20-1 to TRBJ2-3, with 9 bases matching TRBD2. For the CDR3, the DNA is TGCAGTGCTAGGAGGTTTAGCGGGGGTTGGACAGATACGCAGTATTTT. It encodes CSARRFSGGWTDTQYF.